The T cell receptor beta chain described here comes from a study of radiation and T cells in renal cell carcinoma. Stated time point: blood 4 weeks post-SBRT, at nephrectomy. Treatment reported: 15 Gy SBRT to primary tumor, nephrectomy 4 weeks later. Nephrectomy followed 15 Gy stereotactic body radiation by 4 weeks. The tumor was a clear cell renal cell carcinoma. A single count supports this clone. Its antigen is as yet unknown. This CDR3 is 16 amino acids long. Trimming removed 3 bases from V and 4 bases from J, with 16 bases in between. Germline-derived CDR1 and CDR2 are ENHRY and SYGVKD. Study-wide results and caveats: Top tumor clonotypes rose in blood 2 weeks post-radiation, then contracted. Pretreatment tumor biopsies were lacking, so baseline clonotypes are unknown.

Generated by immunoSEQ multiplex PCR, the TCRdb table keeps only in-frame clones and is missing some. The data show around 100,000 clones, around 80% seen once. The sequencing used blood, collected from a patient whose treatment included radiotherapy and nephrectomy. The clonotype originates from a man in his 60s with renal cell carcinoma. The chain has TRBV10-3 and TRBJ2-1, with D possibly TRBD2 on 6 matching bases. The CDR3 loop is CAISDTGTSLYNEQFF. The CDR3 DNA follows: TGTGCCATCAGTGACACCGGGACTTCCCTATACAATGAGCAGTTCTTC.